A selection of T cell receptor beta chains follows, all from one sample in a study of OX40 agonist ivuxolimab in advanced cancers. The assay was immunoSEQ multiplex PCR, and TCRdb's table has in-frame clones only and misses some. This sample yields 55,000 to 70,000 clones, of which 86% are seen a single time; approximately 0.54% belongs to the top ten. The source was CD4+ or CD8+ T cells sorted from blood, collected in a trial of the OX40 agonist ivuxolimab. These receptors came from an adult with an advanced solid tumor such as melanoma, head and neck, liver or kidney cancer. Each CDR3 is given with its conserved first and last residue. D genes are given only for firm matches. Clone size is shown for a subset of rows, as once, few, many or a class of expanded clone.

cdr3_length: 13; clone_size: NA; d_call: NA; j_call: TRBJ2-1; v_call: TRBV19; cdr3_nt: TGTGCCAGTAGCATTCACACGGACAATGAGCAGTTCTTC; cdr3_aa: CASSIHTDNEQFF
cdr3_length: 10; clone_size: NA; d_call: NA; j_call: TRBJ2-7; v_call: TRBV29-1; cdr3_nt: TGCAGCGTTGGTGGCTACGAGCAGTACTTC; cdr3_aa: CSVGGYEQYF
cdr3_length: 14; clone_size: NA; d_call: NA; j_call: TRBJ2-7; v_call: TRBV7-8; cdr3_nt: TGTGCCAGCAGCTTAGGGGCCAGCGCCTACGAGCAGTACTTC; cdr3_aa: CASSLGASAYEQYF
cdr3_length: 14; clone_size: few; d_call: NA; j_call: TRBJ2-3; v_call: TRBV5-1; cdr3_nt: TGCGCCAGCAGCCGGGACTCTACGGCAGATACGCAGTATTTT; cdr3_aa: CASSRDSTADTQYF
cdr3_length: 14; clone_size: once; d_call: NA; j_call: TRBJ2-7; v_call: TRBV29-1; cdr3_nt: TGCAGCGTTTATGCTGGCAGGGGTTTCGGCGAGCAGTACTTC; cdr3_aa: CSVYAGRGFGEQYF
cdr3_length: 16; clone_size: NA; d_call: NA; j_call: TRBJ1-3; v_call: TRBV7-8; cdr3_nt: TGTGCCAGCAGCTTAGCGCTCCATTTCTCTGGAAACACCATATATTTT; cdr3_aa: CASSLALHFSGNTIYF
cdr3_length: 12; clone_size: NA; d_call: NA; j_call: TRBJ2-7; v_call: TRBV18; cdr3_nt: TGTGCCAGCTCACCACAGGGAAGCGAGCAGTACTTC; cdr3_aa: CASSPQGSEQYF
cdr3_length: 16; clone_size: NA; d_call: TRBD2; j_call: TRBJ2-5; v_call: TRBV11-2; cdr3_nt: TGTGCCAGCAGCCCCGGGACTAGCGGGAGGATGGAGACCCAGTACTTC; cdr3_aa: CASSPGTSGRMETQYF
cdr3_length: 14; clone_size: NA; d_call: NA; j_call: TRBJ2-1; v_call: TRBV6-6; cdr3_nt: TGTGCCAGCAGTTACGGTGGCGGGCGTAATGAGCAGTTCTTC; cdr3_aa: CASSYGGGRNEQFF
cdr3_length: 16; clone_size: NA; d_call: TRBD2; j_call: TRBJ2-3; v_call: TRBV7-6; cdr3_nt: TGTGCGACCAGTAGGGAGCGGGGGGGCAGCACAGATACGCAGTATTTT; cdr3_aa: CATSRERGGSTDTQYF
cdr3_length: 12; clone_size: NA; d_call: TRBD2; j_call: TRBJ2-1; v_call: TRBV6-4; cdr3_nt: TGTGCCACTAGCCGGGGGGGCAATGAGCAGTTCTTC; cdr3_aa: CATSRGGNEQFF
cdr3_length: 17; clone_size: NA; d_call: TRBD1; j_call: TRBJ1-1; v_call: TRBV5-6; cdr3_nt: TGTGCCAGCAGCTTGCCGGGACAGGAAGGAACGAACACTGAAGCTTTCTTT; cdr3_aa: CASSLPGQEGTNTEAFF
cdr3_length: 14; clone_size: NA; d_call: NA; j_call: TRBJ1-3; v_call: TRBV19; cdr3_nt: TGTGCCAGTAGTATGGCCAACTCTGGAAACACCATATATTTT; cdr3_aa: CASSMANSGNTIYF
cdr3_length: 16; clone_size: NA; d_call: TRBD2; j_call: TRBJ2-3; v_call: TRBV2; cdr3_nt: TGTGCCAGCAGTGAGTTGGGGCGGGAGTTGACAGATACGCAGTATTTT; cdr3_aa: CASSELGRELTDTQYF
cdr3_length: 16; clone_size: NA; d_call: NA; j_call: TRBJ2-1; v_call: TRBV7-2; cdr3_nt: TGTGCCAGCAGCCGAGGGGGCCAGCGGGGGCGAAATGAGCAGTTCTTC; cdr3_aa: CASSRGGQRGRNEQFF
cdr3_length: 17; clone_size: NA; d_call: TRBD1; j_call: TRBJ1-5; v_call: TRBV19; cdr3_nt: TGTGCCAGTAGTATAGGCGTAACAGGGGGACTTCACAGGCCCCAGCATTTT; cdr3_aa: CASSIGVTGGLHRPQHF
cdr3_length: 16; clone_size: NA; d_call: TRBD2; j_call: TRBJ2-1; v_call: TRBV5-4; cdr3_nt: TGTGCCAGCAGTCTCGGAGCGGGAGGGTCCTACAATGAGCAGTTCTTC; cdr3_aa: CASSLGAGGSYNEQFF
cdr3_length: 15; clone_size: NA; d_call: NA; j_call: TRBJ2-7; v_call: TRBV7-7; cdr3_nt: TGTGCCAGCAGCTTAGGGTCAGGGTTGGCCTACGAGCAGTACTTC; cdr3_aa: CASSLGSGLAYEQYF
cdr3_length: 15; clone_size: NA; d_call: NA; j_call: TRBJ1-3; v_call: TRBV5-8; cdr3_nt: TGTGCCAGCAGCTTGGTTGGGCGCTCTGGAAACACCATATATTTT; cdr3_aa: CASSLVGRSGNTIYF
cdr3_length: 13; clone_size: NA; d_call: NA; j_call: TRBJ1-3; v_call: TRBV6-1; cdr3_nt: TGTGCCAGCAGTGAAGCAGCTGGAAACACCATATATTTT; cdr3_aa: CASSEAAGNTIYF
cdr3_length: 12; clone_size: NA; d_call: NA; j_call: TRBJ2-5; v_call: TRBV29-1; cdr3_nt: TGCAGCGTCGGCTTGGGGGGAGAGACCCAGTACTTC; cdr3_aa: CSVGLGGETQYF
cdr3_length: 14; clone_size: NA; d_call: NA; j_call: TRBJ1-5; v_call: TRBV6-1; cdr3_nt: TGTGCCAGCAGTGAAGTAGGCGGGAATCAGCCCCAGCATTTT; cdr3_aa: CASSEVGGNQPQHF
cdr3_length: 13; clone_size: few; d_call: NA; j_call: TRBJ2-2; v_call: TRBV7-2; cdr3_nt: TGTGCCAGCAGCTTAGATTGGTCCGGGGAGCTGTTTTTT; cdr3_aa: CASSLDWSGELFF
cdr3_length: 18; clone_size: NA; d_call: TRBD1; j_call: TRBJ2-3; v_call: TRBV18; cdr3_nt: TGTGCCAGCTCACTTGACGCCGGGACAGGGGGAAGGACAGATACGCAGTATTTT; cdr3_aa: CASSLDAGTGGRTDTQYF
cdr3_length: 15; clone_size: once; d_call: NA; j_call: TRBJ1-2; v_call: TRBV6-1; cdr3_nt: TGTGCCAGCAGTGAATCCCCAGGCCCGGGTGGGGGCTACACCTTC; cdr3_aa: CASSESPGPGGGYTF
cdr3_length: 14; clone_size: NA; d_call: NA; j_call: TRBJ1-1; v_call: TRBV5-1; cdr3_nt: TGCGCCAGCAGCAAAACGAATAGGGGGGCTGAAGCTTTCTTT; cdr3_aa: CASSKTNRGAEAFF
cdr3_length: 16; clone_size: NA; d_call: TRBD1; j_call: TRBJ2-3; v_call: TRBV5-8; cdr3_nt: TGTGCCAGCTCCTATGGGACAGGGGGTAGCACAGATACGCAGTATTTT; cdr3_aa: CASSYGTGGSTDTQYF
cdr3_length: 15; clone_size: NA; d_call: TRBD1; j_call: TRBJ2-5; v_call: TRBV7-2; cdr3_nt: TGTGCCAGCAGCCCCGGGTCAGGGGGCGTGGAGACCCAGTACTTC; cdr3_aa: CASSPGSGGVETQYF
cdr3_length: 13; clone_size: NA; d_call: NA; j_call: TRBJ1-5; v_call: TRBV6-5; cdr3_nt: TGTGCCAGCAGTTACTCCCTCAATCAGCCCCAGCATTTT; cdr3_aa: CASSYSLNQPQHF
cdr3_length: 13; clone_size: NA; d_call: NA; j_call: TRBJ1-2; v_call: TRBV2; cdr3_nt: TGTGCCAGCAGTGATGGCAGGGAGTTGGGCTACACCTTC; cdr3_aa: CASSDGRELGYTF
cdr3_length: 16; clone_size: NA; d_call: TRBD1; j_call: TRBJ1-1; v_call: TRBV29-1; cdr3_nt: TGCAGCGTCCGAACCGGGACAGGCCTCGTCTCGGGTAAAGCTTTCTTT; cdr3_aa: CSVRTGTGLVSGKAFF
cdr3_length: 15; clone_size: NA; d_call: TRBD1; j_call: TRBJ1-2; v_call: TRBV15; cdr3_nt: TGTGCCACCAGCAGAGATTCGACAGGGACCTATGGCTACACCTTC; cdr3_aa: CATSRDSTGTYGYTF
cdr3_length: 14; clone_size: NA; d_call: TRBD2; j_call: TRBJ2-1; v_call: TRBV7-7; cdr3_nt: TGTGCCAGCAGCCAAGGACTAGCGGACAATGAGCAGTTCTTC; cdr3_aa: CASSQGLADNEQFF
cdr3_length: 14; clone_size: NA; d_call: NA; j_call: TRBJ2-5; v_call: TRBV7-7; cdr3_nt: TGTGCCAGCAGCTTAGGTGTAGTTCAAGAGACCCAGTACTTC; cdr3_aa: CASSLGVVQETQYF
cdr3_length: 16; clone_size: NA; d_call: TRBD2; j_call: TRBJ2-1; v_call: TRBV5-1; cdr3_nt: TGCGCCAGCAGCTTGTCAGCGGGGTCCGGGGGCAATGAGCAGTTCTTC; cdr3_aa: CASSLSAGSGGNEQFF
cdr3_length: 14; clone_size: NA; d_call: NA; j_call: TRBJ1-1; v_call: TRBV6-6; cdr3_nt: TGTGCCAGCAGTTCGCCAGGGAGAGGCACTGAAGCTTTCTTT; cdr3_aa: CASSSPGRGTEAFF
cdr3_length: 14; clone_size: NA; d_call: NA; j_call: TRBJ1-4; v_call: TRBV6-6; cdr3_nt: TGTGCCAGCACAGAGGGAACAACTAATGAAAAACTGTTTTTT; cdr3_aa: CASTEGTTNEKLFF
cdr3_length: 14; clone_size: NA; d_call: TRBD1; j_call: TRBJ1-4; v_call: TRBV6-6; cdr3_nt: TGTGCCAGCAGCACGACAGGGTGGAGTGAAAAACTGTTTTTT; cdr3_aa: CASSTTGWSEKLFF
cdr3_length: 14; clone_size: NA; d_call: NA; j_call: TRBJ1-6; v_call: TRBV6-5; cdr3_nt: TGTGCCAGCAGTACCAACCCCGGGAATTCACCCCTCCACTTT; cdr3_aa: CASSTNPGNSPLHF
cdr3_length: 18; clone_size: NA; d_call: NA; j_call: TRBJ2-6; v_call: TRBV6-1; cdr3_nt: TGTGCCAGCAGTGAAGTTAGTGGGGGCGCGTACGGGGCCAACGTCCTGACTTTC; cdr3_aa: CASSEVSGGAYGANVLTF
cdr3_length: 13; clone_size: NA; d_call: NA; j_call: TRBJ2-7; v_call: TRBV4-2; cdr3_nt: TGTGCCGCCTCGGGAGCGGATGGCTACGAGCAGTACTTC; cdr3_aa: CAASGADGYEQYF
cdr3_length: 14; clone_size: NA; d_call: NA; j_call: TRBJ2-1; v_call: TRBV7-3; cdr3_nt: TGTGCCAGCAGTCCCCGATCGGGCTACAATGAGCAGTTCTTC; cdr3_aa: CASSPRSGYNEQFF
cdr3_length: 18; clone_size: few; d_call: TRBD2; j_call: TRBJ2-1; v_call: TRBV7-8; cdr3_nt: TGTGCCAGCAGCTTAGGAAGGGCGGGGGAGAGCTCCTACAATGAGCAGTTCTTC; cdr3_aa: CASSLGRAGESSYNEQFF
cdr3_length: 12; clone_size: NA; d_call: NA; j_call: TRBJ2-1; v_call: TRBV6-6; cdr3_nt: TGTGCCAGCGGGGGCGCCAACAATGAGCAGTTCTTC; cdr3_aa: CASGGANNEQFF